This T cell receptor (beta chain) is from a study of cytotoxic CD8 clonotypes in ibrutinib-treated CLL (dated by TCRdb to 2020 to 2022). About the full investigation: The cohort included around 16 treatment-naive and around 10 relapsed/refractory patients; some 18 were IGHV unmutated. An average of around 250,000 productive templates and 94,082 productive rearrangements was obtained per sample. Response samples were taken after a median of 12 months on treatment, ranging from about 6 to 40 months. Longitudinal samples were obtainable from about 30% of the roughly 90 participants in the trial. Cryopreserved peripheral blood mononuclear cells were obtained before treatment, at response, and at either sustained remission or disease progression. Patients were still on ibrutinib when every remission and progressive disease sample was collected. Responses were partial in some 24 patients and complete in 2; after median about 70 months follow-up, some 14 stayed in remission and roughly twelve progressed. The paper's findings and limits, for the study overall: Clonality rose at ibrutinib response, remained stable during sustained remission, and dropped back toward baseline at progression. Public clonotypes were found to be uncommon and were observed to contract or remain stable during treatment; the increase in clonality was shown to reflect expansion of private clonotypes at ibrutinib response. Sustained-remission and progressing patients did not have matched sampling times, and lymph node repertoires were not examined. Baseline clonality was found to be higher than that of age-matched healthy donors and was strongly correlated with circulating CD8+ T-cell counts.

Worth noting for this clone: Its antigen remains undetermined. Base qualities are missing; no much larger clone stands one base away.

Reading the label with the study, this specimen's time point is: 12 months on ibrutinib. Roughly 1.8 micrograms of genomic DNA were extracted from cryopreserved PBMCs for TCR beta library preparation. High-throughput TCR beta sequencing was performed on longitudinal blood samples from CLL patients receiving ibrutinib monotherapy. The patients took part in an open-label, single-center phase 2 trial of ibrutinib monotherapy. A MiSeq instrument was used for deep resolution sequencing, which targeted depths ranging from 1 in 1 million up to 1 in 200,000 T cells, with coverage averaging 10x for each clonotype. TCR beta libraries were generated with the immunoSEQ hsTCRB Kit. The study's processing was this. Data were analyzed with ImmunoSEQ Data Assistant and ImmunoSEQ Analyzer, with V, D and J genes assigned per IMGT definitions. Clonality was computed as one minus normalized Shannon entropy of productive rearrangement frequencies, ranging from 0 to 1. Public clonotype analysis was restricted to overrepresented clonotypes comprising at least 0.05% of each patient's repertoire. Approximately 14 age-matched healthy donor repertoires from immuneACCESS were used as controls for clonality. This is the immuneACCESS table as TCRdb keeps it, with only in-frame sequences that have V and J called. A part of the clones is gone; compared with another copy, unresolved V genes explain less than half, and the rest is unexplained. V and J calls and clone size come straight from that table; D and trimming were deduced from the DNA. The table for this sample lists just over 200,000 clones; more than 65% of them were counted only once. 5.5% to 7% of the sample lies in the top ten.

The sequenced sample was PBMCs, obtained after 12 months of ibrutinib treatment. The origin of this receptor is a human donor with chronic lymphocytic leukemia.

The CDR3 sequence is CASSYLGHNSSPLHF. The DNA is as follows: TGTGCCAGCAGTTACTTGGGACATAATTCTTCACCCCTCCACTTT. Here the chain combines TRBV6-6 and TRBJ1-6; TRBD1 might be the D gene, on 6 matching bases. Cut back by 1 base and 9 bases, the V and J ends lie 13 bases apart. Its CDR3 holds 15 amino acids, cysteine through phenylalanine. The kept DNA is CDR3 alone, 45 bases in frame from the first base. CDR1 and CDR2 (MNHNY, SVGAGI) derive from the germline V gene (reference sequence).